These T cell receptor beta chains were read from a single sample in a study of T cell changes during pregnancy in multiple sclerosis. Sequencing was performed with immunoSEQ multiplex PCR; in TCRdb, only in-frame clones are kept and a portion is missing. This sample has fewer than 45,000 clones, with about 93% found just once. The sample in question was CD4+ T cells from peripheral blood mononuclear cells, obtained in the third trimester of pregnancy. All receptors derive from a female donor with multiple sclerosis, enrolled in a pregnancy study. Both conserved end residues are part of each CDR3. The order of the fields is clone size, D gene, V gene, J gene, CDR3 protein, CDR3 DNA. D genes are given only for firm matches. Rows give clone size only sometimes, using once, few, many, or a class for an expanded clone.

-	TRBD2	TRBV29-1	TRBJ2-3	CSATGGGLATTDTQYF	TGCAGCGCAACTGGGGGGGGACTAGCGACCACAGATACGCAGTATTTT
-	TRBD2	TRBV9	TRBJ2-7	CASSVADSTGTRIAYEQYF	TGTGCCAGCAGCGTAGCCGATAGCACCGGGACTAGAATCGCCTACGAGCAGTACTTC
-	-	TRBV9	TRBJ2-2	CASSVAMNTGELFF	TGTGCCAGCAGCGTAGCAATGAACACCGGGGAGCTGTTTTTT
-	-	TRBV27	TRBJ2-5	CASSLLAGGRSGTQYF	TGTGCCAGCAGTTTATTGGCAGGGGGGAGGTCTGGGACCCAGTACTTC
-	TRBD1	TRBV2	TRBJ1-2	CASRPGQGYYGYTF	TGTGCCAGCAGGCCTGGACAGGGGTACTATGGCTACACCTTC
-	TRBD1	TRBV5-1	TRBJ2-6	CASSLDGTGNSGANVLTF	TGCGCCAGCAGCTTGGACGGGACAGGGAACTCTGGGGCCAACGTCCTGACTTTC
-	-	TRBV27	TRBJ2-7	CASSLNMAGATSYEQYF	TGTGCCAGCAGTTTAAATATGGCAGGCGCTACGAGCTACGAGCAGTACTTC
-	TRBD1	TRBV13	TRBJ1-2	CASSFGTDSAYTF	TGTGCCAGCAGCTTCGGGACAGACAGCGCCTACACCTTC
-	TRBD1	TRBV10-2	TRBJ2-7	CASSRQGDTYEQYF	TGCGCCAGCAGTCGACAGGGCGATACCTACGAGCAGTACTTC
-	TRBD1	TRBV2	TRBJ1-5	CASSERKQGAQAQHF	TGTGCCAGCAGTGAAAGGAAACAGGGGGCGCAGGCCCAGCATTTT
-	-	TRBV21-1	TRBJ2-5	CASIHPGQGIETQYF	TGTGCCAGCATACACCCGGGACAGGGCATTGAGACCCAGTACTTC
once	TRBD1	TRBV25-1	TRBJ2-1	CASSSRTGRIIGEQFF	TGTGCCAGCAGTTCCCGGACAGGGAGAATTATCGGTGAGCAGTTCTTC
-	-	TRBV7-9	TRBJ2-7	CASSSRDIYEQYF	TGTGCCAGCAGCTCTCGGGACATCTACGAGCAGTACTTC
-	-	TRBV6-5	TRBJ2-5	CASRGRQETQYF	TGTGCCAGCAGGGGCAGACAAGAGACCCAGTACTTC
few	-	TRBV7-2	TRBJ2-2	CASNINRGELFF	TGTGCCAGCAACATTAACAGGGGGGAGCTGTTTTTT
-	TRBD1	TRBV7-9	TRBJ2-1	CASSLEGQGSEQFF	TGTGCCAGCAGCTTAGAGGGACAGGGGAGTGAGCAGTTCTTC
once	TRBD2	TRBV27	TRBJ2-2	CASSFLASGSTGELFF	TGTGCCAGCAGCTTTCTGGCTAGCGGGAGCACCGGGGAGCTGTTTTTT
-	TRBD2	TRBV9	TRBJ2-5	CASSVAGGTSGGVQETQYF	TGTGCCAGCAGCGTAGCTGGAGGGACTAGCGGGGGGGTCCAAGAGACCCAGTACTTC
-	-	TRBV2	TRBJ1-3	CASRAYVGGSGNTIYF	TGTGCCAGCAGGGCTTATGTCGGCGGCTCTGGAAACACCATATATTTT
-	-	TRBV11-2	TRBJ1-1	CASSLYTEAFF	TGTGCCAGCAGCTTGTATACTGAAGCTTTCTTT
-	-	TRBV5-1	TRBJ1-2	CATTPGGSGHFSSYTF	TGCGCCACCACCCCGGGGGGCTCGGGGCACTTCTCGAGCTACACCTTC
-	-	TRBV4-3	TRBJ1-1	CASSQAHRNTEAFF	TGCGCCAGCAGCCAAGCTCACAGGAACACTGAAGCTTTCTTT
-	TRBD1	TRBV2	TRBJ2-1	CASRAGTGPYNEQFF	TGTGCCAGCAGAGCCGGGACAGGTCCCTACAATGAGCAGTTCTTC
-	TRBD1	TRBV7-6	TRBJ1-1	CASSLGTGAGGEAFF	TGTGCCAGCAGCTTAGGGACAGGGGCCGGGGGTGAAGCTTTCTTT
once	TRBD1	TRBV5-1	TRBJ1-1	CASSPGTGGTEAFF	TGCGCCAGCAGCCCCGGGACAGGGGGCACTGAAGCTTTCTTT
-	-	TRBV2	TRBJ2-7	CASRPRAGGSYEQYF	TGTGCCAGCAGGCCTAGGGCAGGAGGTTCCTACGAGCAGTACTTC
few	-	TRBV6-1	TRBJ2-7	CASSEDRAPFYEQYF	TGTGCCAGCAGTGAAGACAGGGCCCCTTTCTACGAGCAGTACTTC
-	TRBD2	TRBV27	TRBJ2-1	CASTTLAGRGYNEQFF	TGTGCCAGCACTACCCTTGCCGGGAGGGGCTACAATGAGCAGTTCTTC
once	TRBD1	TRBV9	TRBJ1-1	CASSAGQGWAPNTEAFF	TGTGCCAGCAGCGCCGGACAGGGTTGGGCCCCGAACACTGAAGCTTTCTTT
-	TRBD1	TRBV2	TRBJ1-1	CASSGQGGLTEAFF	TGTGCCAGCAGTGGACAGGGAGGTTTGACTGAAGCTTTCTTT
-	-	TRBV7-2	TRBJ2-1	CASSLSGGGEQFF	TGTGCCAGCAGCTTATCTGGGGGAGGTGAGCAGTTCTTC
-	-	TRBV5-1	TRBJ1-5	CASSVTGSNQPQHF	TGCGCCAGCAGCGTTACAGGGAGCAATCAGCCCCAGCATTTT
-	-	TRBV10-2	TRBJ2-2	CASRFAGELFF	TGCGCCAGCAGGTTCGCCGGGGAGCTGTTTTTT
-	TRBD1	TRBV7-2	TRBJ1-1	CASSLAPVRGQGAAGTEAFF	TGTGCCAGCAGCTTAGCCCCTGTGAGGGGACAGGGGGCGGCGGGCACTGAAGCTTTCTTT
-	-	TRBV30	TRBJ1-1	CAQGQNTEAFF	TGTGCCCAAGGACAGAACACTGAAGCTTTCTTT
-	TRBD2	TRBV5-8	TRBJ2-5	CASSFLILAGQTQYF	TGTGCCAGCAGCTTCCTGATCCTAGCGGGGCAGACCCAGTACTTC
-	TRBD1	TRBV7-8	TRBJ1-1	CASSVLQGSNTEAFF	TGTGCCAGCAGCGTCCTACAGGGGTCGAACACTGAAGCTTTCTTT
once	TRBD1	TRBV7-3	TRBJ2-1	CASSLGRRTGGHNEQFF	TGTGCCAGCAGCTTAGGAAGGAGAACAGGGGGGCACAATGAGCAGTTCTTC
-	-	TRBV11-1	TRBJ2-7	CASSTQGVGEQYF	TGTGCCAGCAGCACCCAGGGTGTGGGCGAGCAGTACTTC
-	-	TRBV11-1	TRBJ1-1	CASSPSIGRTEAFF	TGTGCCAGCAGCCCTAGCATTGGGAGGACTGAAGCTTTCTTT
-	-	TRBV9	TRBJ2-1	CASSPSNRLFEQFF	TGTGCCAGCAGCCCAAGTAATCGACTGTTTGAGCAGTTCTTC
-	-	TRBV27	TRBJ1-5	CASSLRGNQPQHF	TGTGCCAGCAGTTTACGGGGGAATCAGCCCCAGCATTTT
-	TRBD2	TRBV5-1	TRBJ2-3	CASSPDGTSGGSTDTQYF	TGCGCCAGCAGCCCGGACGGGACTAGCGGGGGAAGCACAGATACGCAGTATTTT
-	-	TRBV2	TRBJ2-7	CAGGGTSPYEQYF	TGTGCCGGGGGAGGGACAAGCCCCTACGAGCAGTACTTC